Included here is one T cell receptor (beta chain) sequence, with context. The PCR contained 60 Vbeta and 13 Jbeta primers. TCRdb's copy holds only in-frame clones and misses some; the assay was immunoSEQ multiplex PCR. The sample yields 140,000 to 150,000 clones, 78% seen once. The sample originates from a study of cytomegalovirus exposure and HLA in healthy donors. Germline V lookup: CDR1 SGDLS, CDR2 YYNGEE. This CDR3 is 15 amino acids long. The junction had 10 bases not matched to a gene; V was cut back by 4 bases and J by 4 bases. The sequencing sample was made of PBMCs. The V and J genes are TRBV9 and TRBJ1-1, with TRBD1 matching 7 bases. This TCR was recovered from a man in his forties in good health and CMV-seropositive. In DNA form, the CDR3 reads TGTGCCAGCAGCTCCCAGACAGGGATGATCACTGAAGCTTTCTTT. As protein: CASSSQTGMITEAFF.